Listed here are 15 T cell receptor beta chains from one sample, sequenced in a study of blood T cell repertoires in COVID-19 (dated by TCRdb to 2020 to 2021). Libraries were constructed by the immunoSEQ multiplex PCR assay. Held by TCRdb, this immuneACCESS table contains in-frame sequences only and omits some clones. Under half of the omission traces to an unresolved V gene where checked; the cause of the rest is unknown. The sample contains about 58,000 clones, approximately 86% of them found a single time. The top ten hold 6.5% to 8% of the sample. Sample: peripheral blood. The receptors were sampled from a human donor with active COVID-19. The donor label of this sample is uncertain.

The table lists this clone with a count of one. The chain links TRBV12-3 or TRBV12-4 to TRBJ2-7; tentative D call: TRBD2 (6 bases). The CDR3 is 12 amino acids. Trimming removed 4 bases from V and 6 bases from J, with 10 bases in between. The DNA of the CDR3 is TGTGCCAGCAGTTCACTAGCCCGCGAGCAGTACTTC. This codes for CASSSLAREQYF.

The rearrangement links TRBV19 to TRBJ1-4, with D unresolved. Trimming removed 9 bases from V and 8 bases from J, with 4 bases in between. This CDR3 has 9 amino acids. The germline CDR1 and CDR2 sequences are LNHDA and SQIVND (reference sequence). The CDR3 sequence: CARREKLFF. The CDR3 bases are TGTGCCAGGCGAGAAAAACTGTTTTTT.

CDR3 DNA sequence: TGCGCCAGCAGCTCGGGACAGGGTGATGAAAAACTGTTTTTT. Residues: CASSSGQGDEKLFF. This sequence joins TRBV5-1 and TRBJ1-4; 9 bases are shared with TRBD1. This CDR3 has 14 amino acids. After removal of 3 bases from V and 6 bases from J, the junction contained 3 bases not matched to a gene. CDR1 and CDR2 from the germline V gene are SGHRS and YFSETQ.

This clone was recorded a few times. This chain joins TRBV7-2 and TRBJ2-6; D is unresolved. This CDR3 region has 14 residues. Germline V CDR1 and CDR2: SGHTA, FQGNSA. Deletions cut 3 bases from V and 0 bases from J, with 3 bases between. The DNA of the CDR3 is TGTGCCAGCAGCTTCCGCTCTGGGGCCAACGTCCTGACTTTC. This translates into CASSFRSGANVLTF. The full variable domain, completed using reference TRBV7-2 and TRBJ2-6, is GAGVSQSPSNKVTEKGKDVELRCDPISGHTALYWYRQSLGQGLEFLIYFQGNSAPDKSGLPSDRFSAERTGGSVSTLTIQRTQQEDSAVYLCASSFRSGANVLTFGAGSRLTVL.

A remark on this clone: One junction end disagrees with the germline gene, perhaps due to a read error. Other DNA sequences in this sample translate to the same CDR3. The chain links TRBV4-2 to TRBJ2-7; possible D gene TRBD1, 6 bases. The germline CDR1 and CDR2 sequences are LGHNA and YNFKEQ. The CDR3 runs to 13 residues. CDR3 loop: CASSQGTQGEQYF. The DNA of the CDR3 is TGTGCTAGCAGCCAAGGTACACAGGGCGAGCAGTACTTC.

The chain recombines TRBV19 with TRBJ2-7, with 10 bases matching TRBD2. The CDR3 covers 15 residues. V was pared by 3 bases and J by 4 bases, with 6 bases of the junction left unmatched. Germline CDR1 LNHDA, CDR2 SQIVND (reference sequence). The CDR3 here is CASSMTSGGVYEQYF. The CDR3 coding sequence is TGTGCCAGTAGTATGACCAGCGGGGGGGTTTACGAGCAGTACTTC.

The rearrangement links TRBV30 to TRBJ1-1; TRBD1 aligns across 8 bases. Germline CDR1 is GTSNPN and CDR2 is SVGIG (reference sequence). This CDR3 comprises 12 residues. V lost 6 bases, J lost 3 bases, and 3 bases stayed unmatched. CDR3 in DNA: TGTGCCTGCCCGACAGGGGACACTGAAGCTTTCTTT. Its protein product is CACPTGDTEAFF. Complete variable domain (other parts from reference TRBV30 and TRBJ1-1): SQTIHQWPATLVQPVGSPLSLECTVEGTSNPNLYWYRQAAGRGLQLLFYSVGIGQISSEVPQNLSASRPQDRQFILSSKKLLLSDSGFYLCACPTGDTEAFFGQGTRLTVV.

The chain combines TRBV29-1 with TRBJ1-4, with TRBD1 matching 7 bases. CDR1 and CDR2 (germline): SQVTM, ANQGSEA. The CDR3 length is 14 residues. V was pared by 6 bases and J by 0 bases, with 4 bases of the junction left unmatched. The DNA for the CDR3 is TGCAGCGTATCGGGACAGCCAACTAATGAAAAACTGTTTTTT. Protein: CSVSGQPTNEKLFF.

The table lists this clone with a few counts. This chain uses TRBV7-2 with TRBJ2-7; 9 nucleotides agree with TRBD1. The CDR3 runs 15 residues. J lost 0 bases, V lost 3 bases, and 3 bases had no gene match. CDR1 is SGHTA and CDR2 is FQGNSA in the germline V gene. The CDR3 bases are TGTGCCAGCAGCTTGGGACAGGGAAGCTCCTACGAGCAGTACTTC. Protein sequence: CASSLGQGSSYEQYF.

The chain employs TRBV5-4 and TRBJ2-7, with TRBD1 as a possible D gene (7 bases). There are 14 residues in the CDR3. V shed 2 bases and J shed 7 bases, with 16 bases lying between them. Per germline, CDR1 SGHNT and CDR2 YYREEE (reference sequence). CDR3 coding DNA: TGTGCCAGCAGCTTACCCACAGGGGCGGGAGAGCAGTACTTC. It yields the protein CASSLPTGAGEQYF.

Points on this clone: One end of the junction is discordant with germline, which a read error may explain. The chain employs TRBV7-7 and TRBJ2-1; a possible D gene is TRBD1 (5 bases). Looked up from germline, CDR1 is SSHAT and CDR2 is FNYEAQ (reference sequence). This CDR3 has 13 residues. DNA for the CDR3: TGTGCTAGCAGCATCGGCAGGGATGGTGAGCAGTTCTTC. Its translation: CASSIGRDGEQFF.

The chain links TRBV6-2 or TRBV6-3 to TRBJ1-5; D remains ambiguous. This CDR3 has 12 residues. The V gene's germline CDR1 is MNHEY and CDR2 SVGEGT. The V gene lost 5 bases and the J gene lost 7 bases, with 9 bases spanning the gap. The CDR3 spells CASSQAGQPQHF. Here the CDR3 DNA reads TGTGCCAGCAGTCAGGCGGGGCAGCCCCAGCATTTT.

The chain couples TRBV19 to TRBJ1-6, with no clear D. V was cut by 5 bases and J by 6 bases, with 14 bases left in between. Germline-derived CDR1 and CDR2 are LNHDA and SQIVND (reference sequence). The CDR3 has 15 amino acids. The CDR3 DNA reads TGTGCCAGTAGTTTAATTGGGCACCCTAATTCACCCCTCCACTTT. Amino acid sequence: CASSLIGHPNSPLHF.

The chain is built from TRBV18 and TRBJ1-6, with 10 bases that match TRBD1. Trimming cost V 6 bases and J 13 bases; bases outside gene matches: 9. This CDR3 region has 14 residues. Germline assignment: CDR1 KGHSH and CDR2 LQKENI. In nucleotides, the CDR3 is TGTGCCAGCTCGCCCGGGACAGGGGTTGTGCCCCTCCACTTT. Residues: CASSPGTGVVPLHF.

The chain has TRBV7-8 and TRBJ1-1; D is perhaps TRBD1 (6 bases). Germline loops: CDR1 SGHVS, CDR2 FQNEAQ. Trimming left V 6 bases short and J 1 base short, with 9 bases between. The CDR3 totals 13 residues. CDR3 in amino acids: CASREQGNTEAFF. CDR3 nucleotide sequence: TGTGCCAGCAGAGAACAGGGGAACACTGAAGCTTTCTTT. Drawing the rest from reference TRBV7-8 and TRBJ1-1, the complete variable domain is GAGVSQSPRYKVAKRGQDVALRCDPISGHVSLFWYQQALGQGPEFLTYFQNEAQLDKSGLPSDRFFAERPEGSVSTLKIQRTQQEDSAVYLCASREQGNTEAFFGQGTRLTVV.